This T cell receptor (beta chain) originates from a study of shared clonotypes between healthy human individuals. Per germline, CDR1 ENHRY and CDR2 SYGVKD. V lost 4 bases and J 5 bases, leaving 9 bases between the germline ends. This CDR3 contains 13 residues. The data were produced by immunoSEQ multiplex PCR, yet TCRdb's version contains in-frame clones alone and is incomplete. The sample yields 490,000 or so clones, 70% to 80% seen once. The chain joins TRBV10-3 to TRBJ1-5; possible D gene TRBD1, 5 bases. The receptor comes from a woman in her thirties or forties in good health. Some clones in this sample may be carry-over from other donors' samples. The material sequenced was PBMCs. CDR3 sequence reads: CAISGVGDQPQHF. Here the CDR3 DNA reads TGTGCCATCAGTGGCGTAGGGGATCAGCCCCAGCATTTT.